A single sample gave rise to the 15 T cell receptor beta chains below, sequenced in a study of human T cells and chemical hapten exposure. Time point of the sample: patch test 1, 2 weeks after DPC sensitization. Treatment in this sample: therapeutic diphenylcyclopropenone sensitization with weekly scalp DPC. TCRdb called the RACE reads again in MiXCR, with one record for every CDR3 protein. The sample has about 380,000 distinct CDR3 sequences; more than 4.5% are singletons. Sequencing was performed on whole blood, taken in connection with sensitization to the hapten diphenylcyclopropenone (DPC). The receptors stem from a woman between 45 and 60 years old with alopecia areata. Some clones in this sample may be carry-over from other donors' samples.

This clonotype was seen repeatedly, ten times or more. This sequence joins TRBV29-1 and TRBJ1-2, with D unresolved. The germline V and J ends were trimmed by 4 bases and 7 bases, with 7 bases remaining between them. From germline, CDR1 is SQVTM and CDR2 ANQGSEA. This CDR3 region has 10 residues. The CDR3 DNA sequence: TGCAGCGTTGGTACGGGTGGCTACACCTTC. Protein sequence: CSVGTGGYTF.

The sample holds many counts of this clonotype. V is TRBV29-1 and J is TRBJ2-5; 7 bases fit TRBD1. After removal of 6 bases from V and 5 bases from J, the junction contained 6 bases not matched to a gene. Germline lookup yields CDR1 SQVTM and CDR2 ANQGSEA. The CDR3 sequence is 12 residues long. The CDR3 nucleotides read TGCAGCGTCGATGACAGGGTGGAGACCCAGTACTTC. It is translated as CSVDDRVETQYF.

This clonotype was detected many times. The chain links TRBV6-1 to TRBJ1-2; D is possibly TRBD1 (5 bases). The length of the CDR3 is 13 residues. The V end lost 6 bases, the J end lost 4 bases, and 12 bases lay between the germline ends. The germline gives CDR1 MNHNS, CDR2 SASEGT. Here the CDR3 DNA reads TGTGCCAGCAGAGGAGGGGAAAGCTATGGCTACACCTTC. It specifies CASRGGESYGYTF.

The table lists this clonotype with many counts. V is TRBV20-1 and J is TRBJ2-1; 9 bases align to TRBD2. Trimming removed 1 base from V and 0 bases from J; junction bases left unmatched: 16. The V gene's germline CDR1 is DFQATT and CDR2 SNEGSKA (reference sequence). The CDR3 is made up of 20 amino acids. The CDR3 protein is CSARVIRRAGGQSSYNEQFF. The CDR3 nucleotides are TGCAGTGCTAGAGTAATCCGTAGAGCGGGGGGTCAAAGCTCCTACAATGAGCAGTTCTTC.

The table lists this clonotype with many counts. The chain couples TRBV29-1 to TRBJ2-3, with D perhaps matching TRBD2 (7 bases). CDR1 is SQVTM, CDR2 ANQGSEA, per germline. The CDR3 is 15 residues long. The V gene lost 2 bases and the J gene lost 8 bases, with 20 bases spanning the gap. The CDR3: CSVEPPRGGEFTQYF. For the CDR3, the DNA is TGCAGCGTTGAACCCCCCAGGGGAGGGGAATTTACGCAGTATTTT.

The sample holds a few counts of this clonotype. V usage is TRBV20-1 and J usage is TRBJ2-3; the match to TRBD1 covers 7 bases. The CDR3 sequence is 14 residues long. Germline CDR1 and CDR2: DFQATT and SNEGSKA (reference sequence). V lost 5 bases and J lost 2; bases outside the gene matches: 7. The CDR3 DNA reads TGCAGTGCTCCGACAGGGACCTTCACAGATACGCAGTATTTT. Its translation is CSAPTGTFTDTQYF.

This rearrangement joins TRBV5-1 to TRBJ2-7; D possibly corresponds to TRBD2 (5 bases). Germline V gives CDR1 SGHRS, CDR2 YFSETQ. Between the trimmed V and J ends, which lost 7 bases and 4 bases, there was a span of 12 bases. The CDR3 spans 12 residues. CDR3 nucleotides: TGCGCCAGCCGTCAGGAGGCTTACGAGCAGTACTTC. It codes for CASRQEAYEQYF.

This clonotype has at least ten counts. This chain connects TRBV6-2 or TRBV6-3 to TRBJ2-7; no reliable D call. V lost 6 bases and J 6 bases, leaving 12 bases between the germline ends. The CDR3 is 12 amino acids. CDR1 is MNHEY, CDR2 SVGEGT, per germline. CDR3 amino acids: CASRTQPVEQYF. Written as DNA, the CDR3 is TGTGCCAGCAGAACCCAACCGGTCGAGCAGTACTTC.

At least ten counts were recorded for this clonotype. The chain combines TRBV28 with TRBJ2-3; 10 bases line up with TRBD2. Germline CDR1 MDHEN, CDR2 SYDVKM. This CDR3 has 18 residues. V shed 5 bases, J shed 0 bases, and the junction held 11 bases outside the gene matches. Here the CDR3 DNA reads TGTGCCAGCAGTAAAGCGGGAGGGCATGCCCAAAGCACAGATACGCAGTATTTT. This gives the protein CASSKAGGHAQSTDTQYF.

This clonotype was counted many times. The chain couples TRBV4-1 to TRBJ1-2; TRBD1 might be the D (5 bases). CDR3 length: 14 amino acids. Germline CDR1 reads MGHRA; CDR2 reads YSYEKL. Trimming pared 2 bases from V and 4 bases from J, leaving 11 bases between. Written as DNA, the CDR3 is TGCGCCAGCAGCCAATACGAGGGGCCCTATGGCTACACCTTC. Its protein product is CASSQYEGPYGYTF.

The chain is built from TRBV15 and TRBJ2-1; TRBD1 agrees at 10 bases. J was trimmed by 7 bases and V by 2 bases; bases with no gene match: 8. Germline V gene sequence: CDR1 LNHNV, CDR2 YYDKDF (reference sequence). The CDR3 consists of 16 residues. The CDR3 reads CATSRQDRGLGNEQFF. In nucleotides, the CDR3 is TGTGCCACCAGCAGACAAGACAGGGGGCTAGGTAATGAGCAGTTCTTC. Full variable domain (remainder filled in from reference TRBV15 and TRBJ2-1): DAMVIQNPRYQVTQFGKPVTLSCSQTLNHNVMYWYQQKSSQAPKLLFHYYDKDFNNEADTPDNFQSRRPNTSFCFLDIRSPGLGDTAMYLCATSRQDRGLGNEQFFGPGTRLTVL.

Many counts were recorded for this clonotype. The rearrangement uses TRBV5-6 and TRBJ2-7; D uncertain. The CDR3 consists of 12 residues. Germline loops: CDR1 SGHDT, CDR2 YYEEEE. V was clipped by 5 bases and J by 7 bases, with 13 bases between them. The CDR3 nucleotides are TGTGCCAGCAGTTCCGGATCTCTGGAGCAGTACTTC. The encoded protein is CASSSGSLEQYF.

This clonotype has just a few counts. The rearrangement joins TRBV7-9 to TRBJ1-2; D ambiguous. V was cut by 5 bases and J by 6 bases, with 16 bases left in between. The length of the CDR3 is 14 residues. Germline lookup yields CDR1 SEHNR and CDR2 FQNEAQ (reference sequence). DNA for the CDR3: TGTGCCAGCAGCCCCGGAACAGACGCTGATGGCTACACCTTC. Amino acid sequence: CASSPGTDADGYTF.

In its sample, this clonotype was seen many times. The rearrangement uses TRBV5-1 and TRBJ2-7; D unclear. Between the trimmed V and J ends, which lost 0 bases and 2 bases, there was a span of 15 bases. Germline CDR1 SGHRS, CDR2 YFSETQ. The CDR3 is made up of 16 amino acids. The CDR3 is CASSLAVSARTYEQYF. CDR3 bases: TGCGCCAGCAGCTTGGCCGTCTCCGCCAGGACCTACGAGCAGTACTTC.

This clonotype was counted a few times. V is TRBV14 and J is TRBJ2-3; 9 nucleotides align to TRBD2. Germline CDR1 and CDR2: SGHDN and FVKESK. The CDR3 covers 14 residues. With 3 bases clipped from V and 6 bases from J, the junction kept 4 bases outside the gene matches. CDR3 loop: CASSHRGRADTQYF. For the CDR3, the DNA is TGTGCCAGCAGCCATCGCGGGAGGGCGGATACGCAGTATTTT.